The 25 T cell receptor beta chains below all came from one sample that was sequenced in a study of blood T cell repertoires in COVID-19. Sequenced by immunoSEQ multiplex PCR; TCRdb stores in-frame clones only, minus some. Found here are more than 200,000 clones, 83% of them singletons; the top ten hold approximately 2.6%. Sequencing was done on a sample of peripheral blood. The receptors were gathered from a woman aged 70-85 years with active or convalescent COVID-19.

In this sample, this clone turned up once. The V and J genes are TRBV18 and TRBJ2-2, with TRBD1 identical over 7 bases. V lost 4 bases to trimming and J lost 2 bases; unmatched junction nucleotides: 4. Germline V gene data show CDR1 as KGHSH and CDR2 as LQKENI. The CDR3 consists of 15 residues. The CDR3 DNA follows: TGTGCCAGCTCACTCCGACAGGGTAACACCGGGGAGCTGTTTTTT. Its translation: CASSLRQGNTGELFF.

This clone was detected only once. The CDR3 region has the DNA TGCGCCAGCAGCTTGTGGTCGGGAACCTACGAGCAGTACTTC. Its protein is CASSLWSGTYEQYF. The rearrangement links TRBV5-1 to TRBJ2-7; D is perhaps TRBD2 (5 bases). V shed 1 base and J shed 2 bases, with 10 bases lying between them. The CDR3 consists of 14 residues. Germline assignment: CDR1 SGHRS and CDR2 YFSETQ.

The J gene is TRBJ2-3, the V gene TRBV18; 8 bases are shared with TRBD2. The J segment lost 3 bases and the V segment lost 0 bases, leaving 5 bases of the junction unmatched. Looked up from germline, CDR1 is KGHSH and CDR2 is LQKENI. This CDR3 spans 16 amino acids. The CDR3, as DNA: TGTGCCAGCTCACCACCGGGTAGCGGGGCTACAGATACGCAGTATTTT. Translation: CASSPPGSGATDTQYF.

This rearrangement joins TRBV30 to TRBJ2-3; D perhaps matches TRBD1 (6 bases). The CDR3 has 11 residues. Germline V gene data show CDR1 as GTSNPN and CDR2 as SVGIG (reference sequence). V was clipped by 6 bases and J by 6 bases, with 10 bases between them. The CDR3 nucleotides are TGTGCCTGCGGGACATTGGATACGCAGTATTTT. Translated: CACGTLDTQYF.

V and J are TRBV5-1 and TRBJ2-7, with 12 bases matching TRBD1. The V gene end was trimmed by 0 bases and the J gene end by 12 bases; junction bases not matched to a gene: 16. In germline, CDR1 is SGHRS, CDR2 YFSETQ. The CDR3 has 17 amino acids. The CDR3 DNA reads TGCGCCAGCAGCTTGGCCCGGCCGGGACAGGGGGCGATAAGCCTGTACTTC. It yields the protein CASSLARPGQGAISLYF.

The chain has TRBV19 and TRBJ1-5; D gene ambiguous. Germline-derived CDR1 and CDR2 are LNHDA and SQIVND (reference sequence). CDR3 length: 16 amino acids. Trimming pared 6 bases from V and 8 bases from J, leaving 23 bases between. The CDR3 is CASSLHSRLSGKPQHF. CDR3 coding DNA: TGTGCCAGTAGCCTACACTCACGACTCAGCGGGAAGCCCCAGCATTTT.

The V gene is TRBV6-5, the J gene TRBJ1-1; the D is unclear. The CDR3 covers 13 residues. The germline V gene encodes CDR1 MNHEY and CDR2 SVGAGI. Trimming left V 6 bases short and J 1 base short, with 9 bases between. CDR3 residues: CASRPTENTEAFF. The CDR3 DNA reads TGTGCCAGCAGACCTACAGAGAACACTGAAGCTTTCTTT.

This chain joins TRBV4-1 and TRBJ2-7; D possibly corresponds to TRBD2 (6 bases). Trimming removed 3 bases from V and 2 bases from J, with 8 bases in between. CDR1 and CDR2 (germline): MGHRA, YSYEKL. The CDR3 loop spans 13 amino acids. CDR3 region: CASSHGGTYEQYF. The CDR3, as DNA: TGCGCCAGCAGCCATGGAGGGACCTACGAGCAGTACTTC.

The chain joins TRBV18 to TRBJ1-6; 7 bases are a match to TRBD1. Germline lookup yields CDR1 KGHSH and CDR2 LQKENI. This CDR3 contains 15 residues. With V trimmed by 6 bases and J by 6 bases, 8 bases remained unmatched. CDR3 DNA sequence: TGTGCCAGCTCGCGACGGGACAGTCTTAATTCACCCCTCCACTTT. This gives the protein CASSRRDSLNSPLHF.

The chain links TRBV7-6 to TRBJ2-7; maybe TRBD2 (5 bases). Trimming stripped 5 bases from V and 2 bases from J, with 19 bases between. The CDR3 extends over 16 amino acids. Germline V CDR1 and CDR2: SGHVS, FNYEAQ. CDR3 DNA: TGTGCCAGCAGCCCAACTACTAGTAGCGCCGCCTACGAGCAGTACTTC. Translating it yields CASSPTTSSAAYEQYF. Variable domain in full (rest from reference TRBV7-6 and TRBJ2-7): GAGVSQSPRYKVTKRGQDVALRCDPISGHVSLYWYRQALGQGPEFLTYFNYEAQQDKSGLPNDRFSAERPEGSISTLTIQRTEQRDSAMYRCASSPTTSSAAYEQYFGPGTRLTVT.

V usage is TRBV2 and J usage is TRBJ2-1; 9 bases are a match to TRBD2. The V gene end was trimmed by 6 bases and the J gene end by 0 bases; junction bases not matched to a gene: 3. Per the germline V gene, CDR1 is SNHLY and CDR2 is FYNNEI. The CDR3 runs to 15 residues. CDR3 protein: CASRDSGSSYNEQFF. CDR3 coding DNA: TGTGCCAGCAGGGATAGCGGGAGCTCCTACAATGAGCAGTTCTTC. The entire variable domain, with the rest obtained from reference TRBV2 and TRBJ2-1, is as follows: EPEVTQTPSHQVTQMGQEVILRCVPISNHLYFYWYRQILGQKVEFLVSFYNNEISEKSEIFDDQFSVERPDGSNFTLKIRSTKLEDSAMYFCASRDSGSSYNEQFFGPGTRLTVL.

The chain recombines TRBV4-2 with TRBJ1-4; 9 nucleotides align to TRBD1. The CDR3 has 14 amino acids. V was clipped by 3 bases and J by 7 bases; unmatched bases: 3. The germline gives CDR1 LGHNA, CDR2 YNFKEQ. The CDR3 protein is CASSHRTGAEKLFF. Written as DNA, the CDR3 is TGTGCCAGCAGCCATCGGACAGGGGCTGAAAAACTGTTTTTT.

The chain carries TRBV5-3 and TRBJ2-7; 9 bases fit TRBD2. TRBV5-3 is designated an ORF whose function remains uncertain. The CDR3 has 17 residues. J was trimmed by 6 bases and V by 2 bases; bases with no gene match: 15. CDR3 bases: TGTGCCAGAAGCTTAAGACTAGCGGAGGCCCTCCCCTGCGAGCAGTACTTC. Translation gives CARSLRLAEALPCEQYF.

The chain couples TRBV19 to TRBJ1-5; D unclear. The CDR3 consists of 13 residues. CDR1 is LNHDA and CDR2 is SQIVND in the germline V gene (reference sequence). Between the trimmed V and J ends, which lost 6 bases and 5 bases, there was a span of 11 bases. This chain's CDR3 is CASRRNEDQPQHF. CDR3 coding DNA: TGTGCCAGTAGGCGGAATGAGGATCAGCCCCAGCATTTT. The full variable domain, in which reference TRBV19 and TRBJ1-5 provide the parts outside the CDR3, is DGGITQSPKYLFRKEGQNVTLSCEQNLNHDAMYWYRQDPGQGLRLIYYSQIVNDFQKGDIAEGYSVSREKKESFPLTVTSAQKNPTAFYLCASRRNEDQPQHFGDGTRLSIL.

This clone has only a few counts. The V call is TRBV5-1, the J call TRBJ2-7, with 9 positions matching TRBD1. J lost 4 bases, V lost 0 bases, and 5 bases had no gene match. CDR3 length: 15 amino acids. CDR1 is SGHRS and CDR2 is YFSETQ in the germline V gene. The CDR3 protein is CASSLDGTGFYEQYF. The CDR3 DNA is TGCGCCAGCAGCTTGGATGGGACAGGGTTTTACGAGCAGTACTTC. The full variable domain, its missing parts supplied by reference TRBV5-1 and TRBJ2-7, is KAGVTQTPRYLIKTRGQQVTLSCSPISGHRSVSWYQQTPGQGLQFLFEYFSETQRNKGNFPGRFSGRQFSNSRSEMNVSTLELGDSALYLCASSLDGTGFYEQYFGPGTRLTVT.

The chain joins TRBV5-1 to TRBJ2-2, with a possible D match to TRBD2 (6 bases). Trimming took off 3 bases at V and 1 base at J, with 10 bases between the two ends. The CDR3 spans 15 residues. Germline-derived CDR1 and CDR2 are SGHRS and YFSETQ. DNA for the CDR3: TGCGCCAGCAGCTCCGGGACTCAGAACACCGGGGAGCTGTTTTTT. Its protein is CASSSGTQNTGELFF.

CDR3 DNA: TGTGCCAGCAGACCAACCGGGACAGGGTCCAATGAGCAGTTCTTC. Amino acid sequence: CASRPTGTGSNEQFF. The V and J genes are TRBV6-5 and TRBJ2-1; 9 bases agree with TRBD1. CDR3 length: 15 residues. Germline V lookup: CDR1 MNHEY, CDR2 SVGAGI. V was pared by 6 bases and J by 6 bases, with 9 bases of the junction left unmatched.

This CDR3 reads CASSQGQGGNQPQHF. CDR3 coding DNA: TGCGCCAGCAGCCAAGGACAGGGGGGCAATCAGCCCCAGCATTTT. The V call is TRBV4-1, the J call TRBJ1-5; 9 nucleotides align to TRBD1. The CDR3 is 15 residues long. With V trimmed by 1 base and J by 2 bases, 0 bases remained unmatched. Germline V gene data show CDR1 as MGHRA and CDR2 as YSYEKL.

This chain joins TRBV3-1 (or the pseudogene TRBV3-2) and TRBJ2-3; 7 bases line up with TRBD1. Unmatched junction bases numbered 5, after V lost 8 bases and J lost 0 bases. This CDR3 region has 14 residues. Germline CDR1 LGHDT, CDR2 YNNKEL (reference sequence). The CDR3 nucleotides are TGTGCCAGCCGCCGACAGGGTAGCACAGATACGCAGTATTTT. It translates to CASRRQGSTDTQYF.

The chain recombines TRBV12-3 or TRBV12-4 with TRBJ1-6; no definite D call. This CDR3 has 12 residues. Trimming took off 5 bases at V and 7 bases at J, with 6 bases between the two ends. The DNA for the CDR3 is TGTGCCAGCAGTCCCGGGAATTCACCCCTCCACTTT. It is translated as CASSPGNSPLHF.

This sequence joins TRBV6-5 and TRBJ1-4; no definite D call. Per the germline V gene, CDR1 is MNHEY and CDR2 is SVGAGI. The length of the CDR3 is 15 residues. The germline V and J ends were trimmed by 5 bases and 8 bases, with 18 bases remaining between them. Written as DNA, the CDR3 is TGTGCCAGCAGTCTGCGTTTCGCCCACGCGGAAAAACTGTTTTTT. Translating gives CASSLRFAHAEKLFF.

The rearrangement uses TRBV9 and TRBJ1-1; 9 bases line up with TRBD1. In germline, CDR1 is SGDLS, CDR2 YYNGEE. With 6 bases clipped from V and 6 bases from J, the junction kept 9 bases outside the gene matches. The CDR3 sequence is 14 residues long. The CDR3 sequence: CASMPNRGLSEAFF. DNA of the CDR3: TGTGCCAGCATGCCGAACAGGGGGCTTTCTGAAGCTTTCTTT.

This chain uses TRBV4-3 with TRBJ1-1; a weak D match, TRBD1 (5 bases). V was pared by 0 bases and J by 3 bases, with 5 bases between. CDR1 and CDR2 from the germline V gene are LGHNA and YSLEER. The CDR3 loop spans 13 amino acids. The CDR3 sequence: CASSQDRDTEAFF. The DNA of the CDR3 is TGCGCCAGCAGCCAAGACAGGGACACTGAAGCTTTCTTT.

This rearrangement joins TRBV3-1 (or the pseudogene TRBV3-2) to TRBJ2-3, with 7 bases matching TRBD2. Looked up from germline, CDR1 is LGHDT and CDR2 is YNNKEL (reference sequence). J lost 4 bases, V lost 4 bases, and 14 bases had no gene match. The CDR3 has 17 amino acids. The CDR3 is CASSPPFGGRGADTQYF. CDR3 nucleotides: TGTGCCAGCAGCCCCCCGTTCGGGGGGAGGGGCGCAGATACGCAGTATTTT.

V usage is TRBV28 and J usage is TRBJ2-7; D possibly corresponds to TRBD1 (6 bases). CDR3 length equals 15 residues. V was shortened by 4 bases and J by 3 bases, with 16 bases between the two germline ends. Germline values: CDR1 MDHEN, CDR2 SYDVKM. The CDR3: CASSSPDRGVYEQYF. The CDR3, as DNA: TGTGCCAGCAGTTCCCCGGACAGAGGGGTCTACGAGCAGTACTTC.